The 26 T cell receptor beta chains given below trace back to one sample, sequenced in a study of cytotoxic CD8 clonotypes in ibrutinib-treated CLL (dated by TCRdb to about 2021). Libraries were constructed by the immunoSEQ multiplex PCR assay. TCRdb mirrors the immuneACCESS table, restricted to in-frame sequences. Some clones are absent from its copies; in checked studies, under half trace to an unresolved V gene, and the reason for the others is unknown. The sample profile shows hundreds of thousands of clones; 67% of them were found once. Jointly, the top ten make up around 6.5% of the sample. The sequences come from PBMCs, collected after 36 months of ibrutinib treatment. The receptors originated from a human donor with chronic lymphocytic leukemia.

The chain couples TRBV4-2 to TRBJ2-4; 9 bases line up with TRBD1. CDR3 length equals 18 residues. Trimming cost V 2 bases and J 7 bases; bases outside gene matches: 15. CDR1 LGHNA and CDR2 YNFKEQ come from the germline V gene. The CDR3 DNA follows: TGTGCCAGCAGCCAAAAAGGGTGGGTAGGGACAGGGAAGAACATTCAGTACTTC. Amino acids: CASSQKGWVGTGKNIQYF.

This clone has only a few counts. The J gene is TRBJ2-3, the V gene TRBV5-1; 15 nucleotides match TRBD2. V shed 4 bases, J shed 3 bases, and the junction held 6 bases outside the gene matches. CDR1 is SGHRS, CDR2 YFSETQ, per germline. The CDR3 runs to 17 residues. The DNA for the CDR3 is TGCGCCAGCAGCCTCGGGACTAGCGGGAGGCCTACAGATACGCAGTATTTT. Translated, it gives CASSLGTSGRPTDTQYF.

This clone was seen more than once but under ten times. The CDR3 sequence: CASSSEMLTNEKLFF. The CDR3 coding sequence is TGTGCCAGCAGCTCCGAGATGTTAACTAATGAAAAACTGTTTTTT. The chain joins TRBV7-9 to TRBJ1-4; D unclear. In germline, CDR1 is SEHNR, CDR2 FQNEAQ (reference sequence). V lost 4 bases and J lost 1, with 10 bases in between. This CDR3 is 15 amino acids long. Using reference TRBV7-9 and TRBJ1-4 for the parts outside the CDR3, the full variable domain is DTGVSQNPRHKITKRGQNVTFRCDPISEHNRLYWYRQTLGQGPEFLTYFQNEAQLEKSRLLSDRFSAERPKGSFSTLEIQRTEQGDSAMYLCASSSEMLTNEKLFFGSGTQLSVL.

The V gene is TRBV7-9, the J gene TRBJ2-2, with 8 nucleotides matching TRBD2. CDR1 is SEHNR and CDR2 is FQNEAQ in the germline V gene (reference sequence). V trimming: 7 bases; J trimming: 4 bases; junction bases outside the gene matches: 8. The length of the CDR3 is 15 residues. CDR3 region: CASTRGLVGTGELFF. The CDR3 coding sequence is TGTGCCAGCACCAGGGGACTAGTAGGCACCGGGGAGCTGTTTTTT.

This clone occurred once. The CDR3 sequence: CASGGWRDTQYF. As DNA, the CDR3 is TGTGCCAGCGGGGGTTGGCGTGATACGCAGTATTTT. The V call is TRBV6-6, the J call TRBJ2-3; D could derive from TRBD1 or TRBD2 (5 bases each). The germline gives CDR1 MNHNY, CDR2 SVGAGI (reference sequence). The CDR3 spans 12 residues. Trimming pared 8 bases from V and 6 bases from J, leaving 12 bases between.

The chain uses TRBV5-1 and TRBJ2-7, with unresolved D. The CDR3 contains 12 residues. V was cut by 5 bases and J by 2 bases, with 8 bases left in between. CDR1 and CDR2 from the germline V gene are SGHRS and YFSETQ. CDR3: CASRGDPYEQYF. The CDR3 DNA reads TGCGCCAGCAGGGGCGACCCCTACGAGCAGTACTTC.

This sequence joins TRBV6-6 and TRBJ1-6, with D hard to call. Deletions cut 8 bases from V and 7 bases from J, with 21 bases between. From germline, CDR1 is MNHNY and CDR2 SVGAGI (reference sequence). The CDR3 extends over 16 amino acids. The CDR3, as DNA: TGTGCCAGCCATGTCCTCCTGCGGGATGGCAATTCACCCCTCCACTTT. Amino acids: CASHVLLRDGNSPLHF.

CDR3 in DNA: TGTGCCAGCAGTTCCAGGGGACCCTACGAGCAGTACTTC. Encoded protein: CASSSRGPYEQYF. This rearrangement joins TRBV6-5 to TRBJ2-7, with D possibly matching TRBD1 (6 bases). The germline V and J ends were trimmed by 4 bases and 2 bases, with 9 bases remaining between them. The germline V gene encodes CDR1 MNHEY and CDR2 SVGAGI. CDR3 length: 13 residues.

The rearrangement uses TRBV11-2 and TRBJ2-1, with 7 positions matching TRBD1. The CDR3 length is 16 residues. The J segment lost 0 bases and the V segment lost 3 bases, leaving 5 bases of the junction unmatched. CDR1 is SGHAT, CDR2 FQNNGV, per germline. The CDR3 spells CASSFDRDSSYNEQFF. CDR3 in DNA: TGTGCCAGCAGCTTTGACCGGGACAGCTCCTACAATGAGCAGTTCTTC.

Here the CDR3 DNA reads TGTGCCAGCAGGACAGGGTTAGAAGAGACCCAGTACTTC. As protein: CASRTGLEETQYF. The chain couples TRBV5-4 to TRBJ2-5, with TRBD1 matching 7 bases. The germline gives CDR1 SGHNT, CDR2 YYREEE (reference sequence). The CDR3 is 13 residues long. The J segment lost 3 bases and the V segment lost 5 bases, leaving 4 bases of the junction unmatched.

The genes are TRBV18 and TRBJ2-3; 13 nucleotides align to TRBD2. Looked up from germline, CDR1 is KGHSH and CDR2 is LQKENI. The trim removed 4 bases at V and 2 bases at J, leaving 6 bases unmatched. This CDR3 is built from 17 residues. The chain's CDR3 is CASSLLGLAGVTDTQYF. In DNA, the CDR3 is TGTGCCAGCTCACTACTAGGACTAGCGGGGGTCACAGATACGCAGTATTTT. Full variable domain (remainder filled in from reference TRBV18 and TRBJ2-3): NAGVMQNPRHLVRRRGQEARLRCSPMKGHSHVYWYRQLPEEGLKFMVYLQKENIIDESGMPKERFSAEFPKEGPSILRIQQVVRGDSAAYFCASSLLGLAGVTDTQYFGPGTRLTVL.

This chain joins TRBV28 and TRBJ2-4, with a tentative D call TRBD1 (6 bases). Germline V CDR1 and CDR2: MDHEN, SYDVKM. Trimming stripped 6 bases from V and 0 bases from J, with 21 bases between. This CDR3 comprises 18 residues. The CDR3 protein is CASRTPTRTASAKNIQYF. CDR3 DNA sequence: TGTGCCAGCAGAACCCCGACCCGGACAGCCTCAGCCAAAAACATTCAGTACTTC.

This clone was counted once. The chain couples TRBV9 to TRBJ2-2; 9 bases map to TRBD2. The germline V gene encodes CDR1 SGDLS and CDR2 YYNGEE. V lost 3 bases to trimming and J lost 2 bases; unmatched junction nucleotides: 2. The CDR3 covers 15 residues. The chain's CDR3 is CASSGSGGNTGELFF. DNA of the CDR3: TGTGCCAGCAGCGGTAGCGGGGGAAACACCGGGGAGCTGTTTTTT.

V and J are TRBV6-6 and TRBJ2-1; D gene unclear. This CDR3 has 13 amino acids. V lost 0 bases, J lost 9 bases, and 9 bases lay in between. Per the germline V gene, CDR1 is MNHNY and CDR2 is SVGAGI (reference sequence). CDR3 residues: CASSYSISGEQFF. The CDR3 nucleotides read TGTGCCAGCAGTTACTCGATTTCTGGTGAGCAGTTCTTC.

The genes are TRBV27 and TRBJ1-4; no clear D gene. The V gene lost 1 base and the J gene lost 8 bases, with 8 bases spanning the gap. This CDR3 is built from 13 residues. The germline V gene encodes CDR1 MNHEY and CDR2 SMNVEV (reference sequence). The DNA of the CDR3 is TGTGCCAGCAGTTTATTCACCAAAGAAAAACTGTTTTTT. Its translation is CASSLFTKEKLFF.

The rearrangement uses TRBV4-1 and TRBJ2-1; the D gene is possibly TRBD1 (6 bases). The CDR3 is made up of 18 amino acids. Germline V gives CDR1 MGHRA, CDR2 YSYEKL. The V and J ends lost 0 bases and 3 bases respectively, with 18 bases between them. CDR3 DNA sequence: TGCGCCAGCAGCCAAGAATCGGACAGTTGGGGGAACTACAATGAGCAGTTCTTC. Translating it yields CASSQESDSWGNYNEQFF.

This clone was counted between two and nine times. This sequence joins TRBV27 and TRBJ2-7; the D gene is possibly TRBD2 (5 bases). The germline V gene encodes CDR1 MNHEY and CDR2 SMNVEV (reference sequence). This CDR3 has 13 amino acids. Trimming pared 6 bases from V and 3 bases from J, leaving 12 bases between. The CDR3 here is CASSAGSIYEQYF. CDR3 nucleotide sequence: TGTGCCAGCAGCGCGGGCTCTATCTACGAGCAGTACTTC.

This clone was seen a handful of times. This chain links TRBV14 with TRBJ1-2; D remains ambiguous. V was shortened by 1 base and J by 5 bases, with 14 bases between the two germline ends. Germline assignment: CDR1 SGHDN and CDR2 FVKESK. The CDR3 length is 15 residues. In nucleotides, the CDR3 is TGTGCCAGCAGCCAAGGGGAAGGGTTCGAGTATGGCTACACCTTC. It encodes CASSQGEGFEYGYTF.

The chain couples TRBV6-5 to TRBJ1-1; D not resolved. Trimming took 2 bases from V and 1 from J, leaving 8 bases between them. Germline CDR1 and CDR2: MNHEY and SVGAGI. The CDR3 contains 14 residues. DNA of the CDR3: TGTGCCAGCAGTTACGGCCGGAGGAACACTGAAGCTTTCTTT. It yields the protein CASSYGRRNTEAFF.

The rearrangement uses TRBV6-6 and TRBJ1-1, with D hard to call. The V gene's germline CDR1 is MNHNY and CDR2 SVGAGI (reference sequence). CDR3 length equals 12 residues. Trimming cost V 6 bases and J 1 base, with 6 bases left between them. CDR3 sequence reads: CASRKPNTEAFF. DNA for the CDR3: TGTGCCAGCAGGAAACCGAACACTGAAGCTTTCTTT.

V usage is TRBV18 and J usage is TRBJ1-4; perhaps TRBD1 as D (5 bases). CDR3 length: 15 amino acids. Per the germline V gene, CDR1 is KGHSH and CDR2 is LQKENI. V lost 3 bases and J 4 bases, leaving 12 bases between the germline ends. CDR3 sequence (DNA): TGTGCCAGCTCACCCGACACGGACAATAATGAAAAACTGTTTTTT. This translates into CASSPDTDNNEKLFF. Combining the CDR3 with reference TRBV18 and TRBJ1-4 gives the whole variable domain NAGVMQNPRHLVRRRGQEARLRCSPMKGHSHVYWYRQLPEEGLKFMVYLQKENIIDESGMPKERFSAEFPKEGPSILRIQQVVRGDSAAYFCASSPDTDNNEKLFFGSGTQLSVL.

This rearrangement joins TRBV7-2 to TRBJ2-7; TRBD1 aligns across 9 bases. In germline, CDR1 is SGHTA, CDR2 FQGNSA. J lost 3 bases, V lost 5 bases, and 8 bases had no gene match. The CDR3 runs to 15 residues. The CDR3 DNA is TGTGCCAGCAGCACCACCGGGACAGGGTTCTACGAGCAGTACTTC. This translates into CASSTTGTGFYEQYF.

This chain links TRBV6-5 with TRBJ2-7; the match to TRBD1 covers 7 bases. Unmatched junction bases numbered 7, after V lost 8 bases and J lost 3 bases. Germline V gives CDR1 MNHEY, CDR2 SVGAGI. This CDR3 region has 13 residues. Here the CDR3 reads CASADRLYYEQYF. The CDR3 nucleotides are TGTGCCAGCGCGGACAGGCTATACTACGAGCAGTACTTC.

The chain employs TRBV29-1 and TRBJ1-5; maybe TRBD1 (6 bases). Germline CDR1 SQVTM, CDR2 ANQGSEA. Deletions cut 0 bases from V and 4 bases from J, with 7 bases between. There are 13 residues in the CDR3. This CDR3 reads CSVEEGANQPQHF. The DNA of the CDR3 is TGCAGCGTTGAAGAGGGGGCTAATCAGCCCCAGCATTTT.

V usage is TRBV5-1 and J usage is TRBJ2-1; 7 positions agree with TRBD2. There are 15 residues in the CDR3. V lost 0 bases, J lost 6 bases, and 6 bases stayed unmatched. The germline V gene encodes CDR1 SGHRS and CDR2 YFSETQ. The CDR3 here is CASSLGSGTTNEQFF. CDR3 nucleotide sequence: TGCGCCAGCAGCTTGGGGTCCGGGACTACCAATGAGCAGTTCTTC.

This clone was observed a handful of times. The V gene is TRBV18, the J gene TRBJ2-5; tentative D call: TRBD2 (6 bases). V lost 0 bases and J 1 base, leaving 9 bases between the germline ends. The CDR3 sequence is 15 residues long. Germline lookup yields CDR1 KGHSH and CDR2 LQKENI. CDR3 bases: TGTGCCAGCTCACCACCGACCGGGGGCCAAGAGACCCAGTACTTC. Translating gives CASSPPTGGQETQYF.